This is a list of T cell receptor beta chains from one sample in a study of cytomegalovirus exposure and HLA in healthy donors. Assay: immunoSEQ multiplex PCR; the TCRdb copy retains only in-frame clones and omits some. The table shows fewer than 250,000 clones, with approximately 86% occurring only once. Sequenced sample: PBMCs. The source of these receptors is a boy aged 2-15 years in good health and CMV-seronegative. Both conserved end residues are part of each CDR3. A D gene is named only where the DNA matches it firmly. Size is stated for part of the rows, as once, few or many counts, or as a class when the clone is expanded.

TRBD1	TRBJ2-7	TRBV5-7	-	TGTGCCAGCAGCCCCACTGACAGGGGAGGAAGCTACGAGCAGTACTTC	CASSPTDRGGSYEQYF
TRBD1	TRBJ2-7	TRBV6-1	-	TGTGCCAGCATTGCATATATTAAGACAGGGGAGCAGTACTTC	CASIAYIKTGEQYF
-	TRBJ1-1	TRBV4-2	-	TGTGCCAGCAGCCAAGGGGGGATACAGGGCATGAACACTGAAGCTTTCTTT	CASSQGGIQGMNTEAFF
-	TRBJ1-1	TRBV6-1	few	TGTGCCAGCACTCGAGTGCTACAAGCTTTCTTT	CASTRVLQAFF
-	TRBJ1-1	TRBV18	-	TGTGCCAGCTCACCAGCGGGGGGGTGGAGGACTGAAGCTTTCTTT	CASSPAGGWRTEAFF
-	TRBJ1-4	TRBV7-6	-	TGTGCCAGCAGCTTAGGGGCTCGACAGGAAAAACTGTTTTTT	CASSLGARQEKLFF
-	TRBJ2-1	TRBV7-9	-	TGTGCCAGCAGCTTAGCCGGTTTGCGGAAGTACAATGAGCAGTTCTTC	CASSLAGLRKYNEQFF
-	TRBJ1-5	TRBV15	-	TGTGCCACCAGCAGAGTCCCGGTGGGGGCAGGGTATCAGCCCCAGCATTTT	CATSRVPVGAGYQPQHF
TRBD1	TRBJ2-2	TRBV7-9	-	TGTGCCAGCAGCTTAGAGACAGGGTGGACCGGGGAGCTGTTTTTT	CASSLETGWTGELFF
TRBD1	TRBJ1-5	TRBV15	-	TGTGCCACCAGCAGAGGGACAGGGTATAGAAACAGTCAGCCCCAGCATTTT	CATSRGTGYRNSQPQHF
-	TRBJ2-4	TRBV30	-	TGTGCCTGGAGTGTGACACACAAAAACATTCAGTACTTC	CAWSVTHKNIQYF
-	TRBJ1-1	TRBV5-1	-	TGCGCCAGCAGCTTGGGTTCTCTGAACACTGAAGCTTTCTTT	CASSLGSLNTEAFF
TRBD1	TRBJ1-2	TRBV19	-	TGTGCCAGTAGTATTTGGGACAGGGAATTAAGTGGCTACACCTTC	CASSIWDRELSGYTF
-	TRBJ1-1	TRBV7-9	-	TGTTCCAGCAGCTTAGCGACACCCAGCACTGAAGCTTTCTTT	CSSSLATPSTEAFF
-	TRBJ2-7	TRBV2	-	TGTGCCAGCACCGGGGGTTTCTACGAGCAGTACTTC	CASTGGFYEQYF
-	TRBJ1-1	TRBV7-9	-	TGTTCCAGCAGCTTGAGCAGGGGATCTCATGAAGCTTTCTTT	CSSSLSRGSHEAFF
-	TRBJ1-5	TRBV18	few	TGTGCCAGCTCACCAATAACAAACCAGCCCCAGCATTTT	CASSPITNQPQHF
TRBD2	TRBJ2-1	TRBV13	-	TGTGCCAGCAGCTCCTCTAGCGGCCTCTACAATGAGCAGTTCTTC	CASSSSSGLYNEQFF
-	TRBJ2-3	TRBV5-8	-	TGTGCCAGCAGCGGAGCCAGGGCCTGGCAGTATTTT	CASSGARAWQYF
TRBD1	TRBJ1-5	TRBV27	few	TGTGCCAGCCACGCGAGGGGGCGATATAGCAATCAGCCCCAGCATTTT	CASHARGRYSNQPQHF
TRBD2	TRBJ2-1	TRBV7-9	-	TGTGCCAGCAGCTACCCCCTCAGCGGGAGCTACAATGAGCAGTTCTTC	CASSYPLSGSYNEQFF
-	TRBJ2-2	TRBV7-2	-	TGTGCCAGCAGCCTACTAGCTCAGAGCCTTAACACCGGGGAGCTGTTTTTT	CASSLLAQSLNTGELFF
-	TRBJ2-1	TRBV9	-	TGTGCCAGCAGCGTAGTACAGGAGGGTTATCGATTGGATGAGCAGTTCTTC	CASSVVQEGYRLDEQFF
-	TRBJ1-1	TRBV30	-	TGTGCCTGGAGTGTGGGCCTTGAAGCTTTCTTT	CAWSVGLEAFF
TRBD1	TRBJ1-3	TRBV2	-	TGTGCCAGCAGTGAAGGGGGGACAGTTCGAGGGAGCTCTGGAAACACCATATATTTT	CASSEGGTVRGSSGNTIYF
-	TRBJ2-5	TRBV29-1	-	TGCAGCGCCGGCCAGGGCAAGGAGACCCAGTACTTC	CSAGQGKETQYF
-	TRBJ2-7	TRBV20-1	-	TGCAGTGCTTTCTTCTCCGAGCAGTACTTC	CSAFFSEQYF
-	TRBJ1-2	TRBV25-1	-	TGTGCCAGCAGCAGAGGATATGGCTACACCTTC	CASSRGYGYTF
TRBD1	TRBJ2-5	TRBV12-5	once	TGTGCTAGTGCCGCCCCGGGACAGGGAGAGACCCAGTACTTC	CASAAPGQGETQYF
TRBD1	TRBJ2-7	TRBV19	-	TGTGCCAGTAGTAGAAGAAAGGGACAGGGGAGGGCGGACGAGCAGTACTTC	CASSRRKGQGRADEQYF
-	TRBJ1-1	TRBV4-1	few	TGCGCCAGCAGCCCGAGAGGCCGTCACGATGCGGGCACTGAAGCTTTCTTT	CASSPRGRHDAGTEAFF
-	TRBJ2-6	TRBV30	-	TGTGCCTGGGGGAGCGGCTCTGGGGCCAACGTCCTGACTTTC	CAWGSGSGANVLTF
-	TRBJ2-5	TRBV5-8	-	TGTGCCAGCAGCTTGTACAGGGTGAGAGTTGGAGAGACCCAGTACTTC	CASSLYRVRVGETQYF
-	TRBJ1-2	TRBV7-9	few	TGTGCCAGCAGCCCCCTGGCGGGGGGCCTCTTCGCATACACCTTC	CASSPLAGGLFAYTF
TRBD1	TRBJ2-7	TRBV5-1	-	TGCGCCAGCAGCGCAGCTCGGACAGGGTCAAGGCAAGAGGGCGAGCAGTACTTC	CASSAARTGSRQEGEQYF
TRBD1	TRBJ1-2	TRBV7-2	-	TGTGCCAGCACCGGGACCTGGGGACAGGCGGTCTACACCTTC	CASTGTWGQAVYTF
-	TRBJ2-7	TRBV1	-	TGCACCAGCAGCCGGGGCCGAGGACTAGCGCCCAACTCCTACGAGCAGTACTTC	CTSSRGRGLAPNSYEQYF
TRBD1	TRBJ1-6	TRBV27	-	TGTGCCAGCAGTTTAATAGGGGGCTCCAATTCACCCCTCCACTTT	CASSLIGGSNSPLHF
-	TRBJ2-2	TRBV6-4	-	TGTGCCAGCAGTGGAAGGTTGACTAGTCGGACCGGGGAGCTGTTTTTT	CASSGRLTSRTGELFF
TRBD1	TRBJ2-3	TRBV5-1	-	TGCGCCAGCAGTGAACAAGGACAGGGGGACACAGATACGCAGTATTTT	CASSEQGQGDTDTQYF